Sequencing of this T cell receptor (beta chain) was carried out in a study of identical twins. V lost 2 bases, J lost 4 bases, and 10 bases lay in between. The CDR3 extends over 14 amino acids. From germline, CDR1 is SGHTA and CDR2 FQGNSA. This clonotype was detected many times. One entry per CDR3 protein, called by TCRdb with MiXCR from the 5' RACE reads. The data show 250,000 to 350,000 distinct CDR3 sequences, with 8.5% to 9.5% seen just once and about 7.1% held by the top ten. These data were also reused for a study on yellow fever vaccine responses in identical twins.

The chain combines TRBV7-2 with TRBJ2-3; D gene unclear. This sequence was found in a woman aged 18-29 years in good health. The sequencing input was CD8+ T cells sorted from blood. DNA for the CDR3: TGTGCCAGCAGCTTACGCGTTGGACCAGATACGCAGTATTTT. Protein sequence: CASSLRVGPDTQYF.